This note documents a single T cell receptor (beta chain) sequence. Its antigen is still unknown. Per-base quality was not reported, and no clone a single base away is much larger than it. This record comes from a study of T-cell reconstitution after alpha-beta-depleted transplantation in children (dated by TCRdb to the mid-2010s). The study in broad terms: Using TCR repertoire profiling, the study followed T-cell immune reconstitution in a quantitative way in children after TCRalphabeta/CD19-depleted allogeneic hematopoietic cell transplantation.

The protocol used for the library was PCR. Data came from an Illumina HiSeq 2500. TCR libraries were prepared with molecular barcoding, using unique molecular identifiers to normalize TCRbeta repertoire quantification. TCRdb applied fastp at Q25 and MiXCR to the public reads, then kept only in-frame beta chains. Duplicate CDR3 protein sequences are folded into a single record with the most common DNA and genes. The sample data list fewer than 550,000 distinct CDR3 sequences, and approximately 11% of these were observed just once. The ten largest clones take up roughly 6% of the sample. The germline V gene encodes CDR1 SGHTA and CDR2 FQGNSA. Including the terminal cysteine and phenylalanine, the CDR3 comprises 12 residues. Of all the DNA, just the CDR3 is kept, 36 bases in frame from base 1. A distance of 7 bases separates the germline ends of V and J, which lose 7 bases and 3 bases respectively.

The specimen comprised PBMCs from the stem cell graft donor, sampled from the stem cell graft. Here the chain combines TRBV7-2 and TRBJ1-3; no confident D gene assignment can be made. This sequence was found in a human donor who donated a stem cell graft to a child with acute myeloid leukemia. The bases read TGTGCCAGCACCCTCGTTGGAAACACCATATATTTT. It codes for CASTLVGNTIYF.